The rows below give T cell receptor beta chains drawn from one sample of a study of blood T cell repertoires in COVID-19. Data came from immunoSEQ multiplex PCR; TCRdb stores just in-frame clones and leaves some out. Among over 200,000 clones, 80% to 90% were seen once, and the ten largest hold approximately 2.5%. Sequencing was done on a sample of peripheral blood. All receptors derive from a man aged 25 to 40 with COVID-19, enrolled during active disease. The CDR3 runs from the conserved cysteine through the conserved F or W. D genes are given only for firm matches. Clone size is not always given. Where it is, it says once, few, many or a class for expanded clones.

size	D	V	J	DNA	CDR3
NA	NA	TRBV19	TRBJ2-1	TGTGCCAGTAGTATGGGACATCGCTACAATGAGCAGTTCTTC	CASSMGHRYNEQFF
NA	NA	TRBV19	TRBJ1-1	TGTGCCAGCTCATTCCGACAGAACACTGAAGCTTTCTTT	CASSFRQNTEAFF
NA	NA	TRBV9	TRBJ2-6	TGTGCCAGCAGCGGAACAGGGTCGTCTGGGGCCAACGTCCTGACTTTC	CASSGTGSSGANVLTF
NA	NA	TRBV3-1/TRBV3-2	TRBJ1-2	TGTGCCAGCAGCCAAGCGGAGGGCTACGGCTACACCTTC	CASSQAEGYGYTF
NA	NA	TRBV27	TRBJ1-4	TGTGCCAGCAGGGGACTTAATAATGAAAAACTGTTTTTT	CASRGLNNEKLFF
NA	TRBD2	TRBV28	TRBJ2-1	TGTGCCAGCAGTTCCGCCGGGACTAGCGGGACCTATGAGCAGTTCTTC	CASSSAGTSGTYEQFF
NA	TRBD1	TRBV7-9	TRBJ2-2	TGTGCCAGCAGCCATGCATGGGACAGCACCGGGGAGCTGTTTTTT	CASSHAWDSTGELFF
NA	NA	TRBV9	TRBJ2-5	TGTGCCAGCAGCCCCGCTATGGGCGGGGCAGAGACCCAGTACTTC	CASSPAMGGAETQYF
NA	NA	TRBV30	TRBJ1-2	TGTGCCTGGAGCCCAGGGTATGGCTACACCTTC	CAWSPGYGYTF
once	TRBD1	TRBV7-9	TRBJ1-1	TGTGCCAGCAGCTCGGAAGGGGGCCGCACTGAAGCTTTCTTT	CASSSEGGRTEAFF
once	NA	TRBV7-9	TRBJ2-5	TGTGCCAGCCTTCCTGAGGGCAGGGAGACCCAGTACTTC	CASLPEGRETQYF
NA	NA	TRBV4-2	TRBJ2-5	TGTGCCAGCAGCCCACTTACAGGGACGTACCAAGAGACCCAGTACTTC	CASSPLTGTYQETQYF
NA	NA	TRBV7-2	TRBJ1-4	TGTGCCAGCAGCGCGCGCCGGGGGACGGCTTGGGTTGAAAAACTGTTTTTT	CASSARRGTAWVEKLFF
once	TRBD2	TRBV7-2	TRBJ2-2	TGTGCCAGCAGCACAACGGGACTAGCGGTGCCGAACACCGGGGAGCTGTTTTTT	CASSTTGLAVPNTGELFF
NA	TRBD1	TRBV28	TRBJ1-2	TGTGCCAGCAGTTCGAAGGGACAGGGTCTCTATGGCTACACCTTC	CASSSKGQGLYGYTF
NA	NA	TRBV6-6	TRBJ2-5	TGTGCCAGCAGTCCCCCCGAGGGCCTTGGGGAGACCCAGTACTTC	CASSPPEGLGETQYF
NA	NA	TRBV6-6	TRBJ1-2	TGTGCCAGCAGTACCTTACAGGGCGACTCTAACTATGGCTACACCTTC	CASSTLQGDSNYGYTF
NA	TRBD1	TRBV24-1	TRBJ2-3	TGTGCCACCAGTGACTCCGGGACAGGGATAGATACGCAGTATTTT	CATSDSGTGIDTQYF
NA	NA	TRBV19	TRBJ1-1	TGTGCCAGTAGTATATCCCAGGGGTTCGCTGAAGCTTTCTTT	CASSISQGFAEAFF
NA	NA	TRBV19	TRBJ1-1	TGTGCCAGTAGTACCCGAAGCGGGGGTGGGACTGAAGCTTTCTTT	CASSTRSGGGTEAFF
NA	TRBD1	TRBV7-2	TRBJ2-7	TGTGCCAGCAGCTTAGACGACAGGGGGAGCGGGACCTACGAGCAGTACTTC	CASSLDDRGSGTYEQYF
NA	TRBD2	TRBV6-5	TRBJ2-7	TGTGCCAGCAGTTACTCGATTAGCGGGAGCCACGAGCAGTACTTC	CASSYSISGSHEQYF
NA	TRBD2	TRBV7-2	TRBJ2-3	TGTGCCAGCAGCTTACATCGAGCGGGAGGAGGGTCAGATACGCAGTATTTT	CASSLHRAGGGSDTQYF
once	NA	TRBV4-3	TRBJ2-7	TGCGCCAGCAGCCAAGATACGCAGGGACTCTCCTACGAGCAGTACTTC	CASSQDTQGLSYEQYF
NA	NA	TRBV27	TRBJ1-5	TGTGCCAGCAGTTTATCGGGGCAGTATAGCAATCAGCCCCAGCATTTT	CASSLSGQYSNQPQHF
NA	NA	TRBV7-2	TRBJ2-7	TGTGCCAGCAGCCTCGCGACAGGCAGCTACGAGCAGTACTTC	CASSLATGSYEQYF
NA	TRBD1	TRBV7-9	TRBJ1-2	TGTGCCAGCAGCCGCCAGGGGGTCAGCTATGGCTACACCTTC	CASSRQGVSYGYTF
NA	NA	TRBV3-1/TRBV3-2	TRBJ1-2	TGTGCCAGCAGCCTACAGGGCTATGGCTACACCTTC	CASSLQGYGYTF
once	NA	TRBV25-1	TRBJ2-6	TGTGCCAGCGCCGAGGGGGTACTTTCCTCTGGGGCCAACGTCCTGACTTTC	CASAEGVLSSGANVLTF
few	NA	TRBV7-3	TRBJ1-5	TGTGCCAGCAAACCACAGGGTGGCAATCAGCCCCAGCATTTT	CASKPQGGNQPQHF
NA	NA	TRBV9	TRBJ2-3	TGTGCCAGCAGCCCTCCAGGGGCGTACACAGATACGCAGTATTTT	CASSPPGAYTDTQYF